The sequence of this T cell receptor (beta chain) was determined in a study of blood T cell repertoires in COVID-19. Between the trimmed V and J ends, which lost 5 bases and 5 bases, there was a span of 12 bases. Germline V CDR1 and CDR2: SGHAT, FQNNGV. The CDR3 runs to 13 residues. Some clones are missing from TCRdb's copy, which holds only in-frame ones; the method was immunoSEQ multiplex PCR. Among about 60,000 clones listed, roughly 82% were seen once. This chain connects TRBV11-2 to TRBJ1-1; D perhaps matches TRBD1 (5 bases). The sequencing input was peripheral blood. This receptor was obtained from a woman older than 75 with acute or convalescent COVID-19. DNA for the CDR3: TGTGCCAGCAGCCCAGGGTTGGGGACTGAAGCTTTCTTT. Translation: CASSPGLGTEAFF.